One and the same sample provided the 15 T cell receptor beta chains below, sequenced in a study of regulatory T cells in long-lasting Graves disease. To make TCR beta libraries, researchers used iRepertoire HTBI primers and Arm-PCR of CDR3 regions. Using its own MiXCR run on the multiplex PCR reads, TCRdb lists one record per CDR3 protein. The sample comprises fewer than 400,000 distinct CDR3 sequences, 18% of which are singletons, and 35% to 45% rests with the top ten. As to time point: newly diagnosed GD, antithyroid drugs for less than 3 months. With RNA extracted from PBMCs as input, the TCR library was made. Sample: peripheral blood mononuclear cells (PBMCs), taken at new diagnosis, from a patient treated with antithyroid drugs. The receptors originated from a female donor with Graves disease.

This clonotype came up many times. V is TRBV12-5 and J is TRBJ2-1, with TRBD2 identical over 11 bases. Trimming cost V 1 base and J 6 bases; bases outside gene matches: 17. The CDR3 length is 20 residues. Germline V gene sequence: CDR1 LGHNT, CDR2 FRNRAP. CDR3 amino acids: CASGLAPQILAGGYSNEQFF. The CDR3 DNA follows: TGTGCTAGTGGTTTGGCCCCCCAAATTCTAGCGGGAGGATATAGCAATGAGCAGTTCTTC.

The V and J genes are TRBV7-6 and TRBJ2-2, with a possible D match to TRBD2 (6 bases). The CDR3 runs 14 residues. Germline assignment: CDR1 SGHVS and CDR2 FNYEAQ. Trimming took 1 base from V and 6 from J, leaving 9 bases between them. DNA of the CDR3: TGTGCCAGCAGCTTAGTGATAGCGGCCGGGGAGCTGTTTTTT. It codes for CASSLVIAAGELFF.

This clonotype was detected a few times. The chain joins TRBV5-1 to TRBJ2-3; D is undetermined. The CDR3 is 15 residues long. Trimming took off 1 base at V and 0 bases at J, with 9 bases between the two ends. CDR1 SGHRS and CDR2 YFSETQ come from the germline V gene. CDR3 sequence (DNA): TGCGCCAGCAGCTTGTTACGCTTCAGCACAGATACGCAGTATTTT. The encoded protein is CASSLLRFSTDTQYF.

This clonotype was counted between two and nine times. The chain carries TRBV28 and TRBJ2-6; D uncertain. This CDR3 has 14 residues. Germline CDR1 and CDR2: MDHEN and SYDVKM. The V and J ends lost 8 bases and 2 bases respectively, with 10 bases between them. The chain's CDR3 is CASLKNAGANVLTF. CDR3 bases: TGTGCCAGCCTCAAAAATGCTGGGGCCAACGTCCTGACTTTC. Combining the CDR3 with reference TRBV28 and TRBJ2-6 gives the whole variable domain DVKVTQSSRYLVKRTGEKVFLECVQDMDHENMFWYRQDPGLGLRLIYFSYDVKMKEKGDIPEGYSVSREKKERFSLILESASTNQTSMYLCASLKNAGANVLTFGAGSRLTVL.

This clonotype has a handful of counts. The rearrangement links TRBV19 to TRBJ2-7, with a weak D call TRBD1 (5 bases). The V end was cut by 4 bases, the J end by 0 bases, with 16 bases between. The CDR3 sequence is 16 residues long. Germline V gives CDR1 LNHDA, CDR2 SQIVND (reference sequence). Here the CDR3 reads CASSRAGPETSYEQYF. CDR3 bases: TGTGCCAGTAGTAGGGCAGGGCCGGAAACCTCCTACGAGCAGTACTTC.

Concerning this clonotype: A read error is possible here, since a much larger clone lies one base away. The rearrangement joins TRBV6-5 to TRBJ2-1, with 9 bases fitting TRBD2. The CDR3 spans 19 residues. Germline trimming cut 1 base from V and 1 base from J; bases unmatched to any gene: 11. Germline CDR1 and CDR2: MNHEY and SVGAGI. The CDR3 DNA sequence: TGTGCCAGCAGTTACTTCGGGACTAGCTTCCTTGGATCCTACAATGAGCAGTTCTTC. It is translated as CASSYFGTSFLGSYNEQFF.

This clonotype was counted at least ten times. The chain joins TRBV3-1 to TRBJ1-5; D unclear. Trimming left V 3 bases short and J 5 bases short, with 11 bases between. Germline V CDR1 and CDR2: LGHDT, YNNKEL (reference sequence). The CDR3 loop spans 14 amino acids. DNA of the CDR3: TGTGCCAGCAGCCACGGGCAGCAATATCAGCCCCAGCATTTT. Translated: CASSHGQQYQPQHF. The full variable domain, in which reference TRBV3-1 and TRBJ1-5 provide the parts outside the CDR3, is DTAVSQTPKYLVTQMGNDKSIKCEQNLGHDTMYWYKQDSKKFLKIMFSYNNKELIINETVPNRFSPKSPDKAHLNLHINSLELGDSAVYFCASSHGQQYQPQHFGDGTRLSIL.

This clonotype occurred many times. The chain's CDR3 is CASAGLAGINYNEQFF. For the CDR3, the DNA is TGCGCCAGCGCGGGACTAGCGGGAATTAACTACAATGAGCAGTTCTTC. This chain connects TRBV10-1 to TRBJ2-1; 13 bases fit TRBD2. The CDR3 runs to 16 residues. Germline V gene lookup returns CDR1 WNHNN and CDR2 SYGVQD (reference sequence). The J segment lost 3 bases and the V segment lost 8 bases, leaving 7 bases of the junction unmatched.

The V gene is TRBV5-8, the J gene TRBJ1-1; tentatively, D is TRBD1 (5 bases). Trimming removed 2 bases from V and 0 bases from J, with 14 bases in between. The CDR3 runs to 16 residues. Looked up from germline, CDR1 is SGHTS and CDR2 is YDEGEE. CDR3: CASSFHGGEMNTEAFF. The DNA of the CDR3 is TGTGCCAGCAGCTTCCATGGGGGGGAGATGAACACTGAAGCTTTCTTT.

This clonotype is a singleton in its sample. This sequence is one base from a far larger clone and is likely a read error. The genes are TRBV12-3 or TRBV12-4 and TRBJ2-4, with D unresolved. The end of the DNA aligns better with TRBJ2-5, so the J call may be wrong. The CDR3 length is 19 residues. CDR3 loop: CASSLALIVGRRPQETQYF. The CDR3 region has the DNA TGTGCCAGCAGTTTAGCGCTAATCGTTGGCAGGCGGCCCCAAGAGACCCAGTACTTC.

This clonotype was seen ten or more times. The J gene is TRBJ2-1, the V gene TRBV28; 12 bases are shared with TRBD2. The CDR3 spans 15 residues. The germline V gene has CDR1 MDHEN and CDR2 SYDVKM. The junction had 8 bases not matched to a gene; V was cut back by 6 bases and J by 8 bases. DNA for the CDR3: TGTGCCAGCAGCCGATCACTAGCGGGAGGATATGAGCAGTTCTTC. Protein sequence: CASSRSLAGGYEQFF.

This clonotype was observed at least ten times. V is TRBV4-2 and J is TRBJ2-5; TRBD2 matches 8 bases. V trimming: 1 base; J trimming: 5 bases; junction bases outside the gene matches: 6. CDR1 is LGHNA and CDR2 is YNFKEQ in the germline V gene. The CDR3 sequence is 15 residues long. CDR3 residues: CASSQGTAGVETQYF. CDR3 bases: TGTGCCAGCAGCCAAGGGACAGCGGGAGTGGAGACCCAGTACTTC.

The chain recombines TRBV27 with TRBJ2-7; TRBD2 aligns across 12 bases. The CDR3 runs to 16 residues. V trimming: 5 bases; J trimming: 2 bases; junction bases outside the gene matches: 7. Germline V lookup: CDR1 MNHEY, CDR2 SMNVEV (reference sequence). CDR3 protein: CASSARLAGAPYEQYF. CDR3 DNA: TGTGCCAGCAGTGCCCGACTAGCGGGAGCCCCCTACGAGCAGTACTTC.

A remark on this clonotype: No conserved phenylalanine or tryptophan ends this CDR3, so it is likely a read error. The DNA is omitted, as the CDR3 cannot be located on it reliably, and the CDR3 follows TCRdb's listing. This rearrangement joins TRBV11-2 to TRBJ2-1; TRBD2 is the table's D call and was not checked against the DNA. Ends included, the CDR3 has 16 residues. CDR1 is SGHAT and CDR2 is FQNNGV in the germline V gene. Here the CDR3 reads CASSWSAGHKYNEHFV.

In its sample, this clonotype was seen a few times. It differs at one base from a far larger clone, so likely a read error. The J gene is TRBJ2-1, the V gene TRBV6-4; 8 bases align to TRBD1. CDR3 size: 13 residues. Germline V gives CDR1 MRHNA, CDR2 SNTAGT. The CDR3 DNA follows: TGTGCCAGCGGGACAGGCGAGGAAAATGAGCAGCTCTTC. It yields the protein CASGTGEENEQLF.